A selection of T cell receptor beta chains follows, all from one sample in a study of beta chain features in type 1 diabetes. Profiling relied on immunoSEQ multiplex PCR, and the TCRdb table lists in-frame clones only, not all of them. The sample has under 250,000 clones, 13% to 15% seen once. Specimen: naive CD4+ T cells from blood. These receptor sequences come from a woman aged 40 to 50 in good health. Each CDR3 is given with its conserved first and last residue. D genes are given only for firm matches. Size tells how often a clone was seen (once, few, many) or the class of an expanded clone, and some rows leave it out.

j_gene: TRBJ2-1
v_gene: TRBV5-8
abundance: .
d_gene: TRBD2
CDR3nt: TGTGCCAGCAGCCTGGGACTAGCAGTGGATGAGCAGTTCTTC
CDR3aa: CASSLGLAVDEQFF

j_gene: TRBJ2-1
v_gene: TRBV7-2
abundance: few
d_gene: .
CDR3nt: TGTGCCAGCAGTGGGTTGAGGGGGGGACAGGCCTACAATGAGCAGTTCTTC
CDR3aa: CASSGLRGGQAYNEQFF

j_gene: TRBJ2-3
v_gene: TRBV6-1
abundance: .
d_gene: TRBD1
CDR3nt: TGTGCCAGCAGTGGCGGGGGACAGGGGTGGGCAGATACGCAGTATTTT
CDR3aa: CASSGGGQGWADTQYF

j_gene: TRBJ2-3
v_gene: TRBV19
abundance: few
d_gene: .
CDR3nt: TGTGCCAGTCGGGTCCGTAGCACAGATACGCAGTATTTT
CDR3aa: CASRVRSTDTQYF

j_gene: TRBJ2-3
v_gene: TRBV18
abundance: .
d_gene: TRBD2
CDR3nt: TGTGCCAGCTCACCGCCGGGACTAGCGGGGGGCAGAGATACGCAGTATTTT
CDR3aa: CASSPPGLAGGRDTQYF

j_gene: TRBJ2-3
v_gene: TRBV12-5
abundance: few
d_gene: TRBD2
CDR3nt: TGTGCTAGTGGTTTGGTACTAGCGGGGGGAGATACGCAGTATTTT
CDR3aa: CASGLVLAGGDTQYF

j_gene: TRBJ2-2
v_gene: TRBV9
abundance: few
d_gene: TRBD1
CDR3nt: TGTGCCAGCAGCCAGGGACAGGTGAACACCGGGGAGCTGTTTTTT
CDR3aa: CASSQGQVNTGELFF

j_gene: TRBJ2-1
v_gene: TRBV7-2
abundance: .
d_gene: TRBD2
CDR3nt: TGTGCCAGCAGCTATGACTATGCGGGGGGGCTGGATGAGCAGTTCTTC
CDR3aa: CASSYDYAGGLDEQFF

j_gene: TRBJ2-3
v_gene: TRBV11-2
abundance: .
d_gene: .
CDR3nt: TGTGCCAGCAGCGCGCGGGGCCACACAGATACGCAGTATTTT
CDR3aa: CASSARGHTDTQYF

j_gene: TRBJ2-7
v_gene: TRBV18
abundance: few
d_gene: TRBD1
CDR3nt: TGTGCCAGCTCACCACGGACAGGGGGCTCCGAGCAGTACTTC
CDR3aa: CASSPRTGGSEQYF

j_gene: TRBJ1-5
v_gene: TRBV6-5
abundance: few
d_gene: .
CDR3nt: TGTGCCAGCAGTCGCGGGGTTCTTGCGCCCCAGCATTTT
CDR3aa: CASSRGVLAPQHF

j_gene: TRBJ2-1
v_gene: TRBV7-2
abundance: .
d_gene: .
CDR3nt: TGTGCCAGCAGCGTCATCATCGTAGACAACAATGAGCAGTTCTTC
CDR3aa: CASSVIIVDNNEQFF

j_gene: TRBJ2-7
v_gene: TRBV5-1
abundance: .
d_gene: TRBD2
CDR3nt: TGCGCCAGCAGCTTCCAGCCCTCCGGTAGCGGGGGGGAAGACGAGCAGTACTTC
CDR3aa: CASSFQPSGSGGEDEQYF

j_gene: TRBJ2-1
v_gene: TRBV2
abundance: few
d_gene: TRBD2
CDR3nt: TGTGCCAGCAGTGGGATCGCTAGCGGGGCTAATGAGCAGTTCTTC
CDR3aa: CASSGIASGANEQFF

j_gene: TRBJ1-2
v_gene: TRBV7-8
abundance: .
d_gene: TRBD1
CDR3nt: TGTGCCAGCGGGGTCCGGGACAGGGGTCGGGGCTACACCTTC
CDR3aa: CASGVRDRGRGYTF

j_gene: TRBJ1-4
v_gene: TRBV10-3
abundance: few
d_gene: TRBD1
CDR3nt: TGTGCCATCAACGGACAGGCCGGGGAAAAACTGTTTTTT
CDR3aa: CAINGQAGEKLFF

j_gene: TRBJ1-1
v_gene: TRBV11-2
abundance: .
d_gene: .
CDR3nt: TGTGCCAGCAGCGCCCAGGGGAACACTGAAGCTTTCTTT
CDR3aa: CASSAQGNTEAFF

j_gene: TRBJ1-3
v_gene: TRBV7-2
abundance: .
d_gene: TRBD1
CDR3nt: TGTGCCAGCAGCACGAGGACAGGCGACTCTGGAAACACCATATATTTT
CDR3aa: CASSTRTGDSGNTIYF

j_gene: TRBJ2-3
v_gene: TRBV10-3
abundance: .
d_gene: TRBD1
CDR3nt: TGTGCCATCGCCCCCTCAACAGGGGCGCTGGGCACAGATACGCAGTATTTT
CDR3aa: CAIAPSTGALGTDTQYF

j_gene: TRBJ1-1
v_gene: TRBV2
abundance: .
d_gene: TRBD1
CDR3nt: TGTGCCAGCAGCCCAGCATCTGGGACAGGGGCTTGGTATCCTCCTCCTGAAGCTTTCTTT
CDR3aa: CASSPASGTGAWYPPPEAFF

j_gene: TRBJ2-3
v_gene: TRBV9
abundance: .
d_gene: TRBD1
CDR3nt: TGTGCCAGCAGCGTACGGGCCGGACAGGGACGATTTAGCACAGATACGCAGTATTTT
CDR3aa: CASSVRAGQGRFSTDTQYF

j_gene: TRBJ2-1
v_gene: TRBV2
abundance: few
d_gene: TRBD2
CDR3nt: TGTGCCAGCAGTCAAACTAGCGGGGTTATCAAGGAGCAGTTCTTC
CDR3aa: CASSQTSGVIKEQFF

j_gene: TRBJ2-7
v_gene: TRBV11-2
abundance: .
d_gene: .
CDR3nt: TGTGCCAGCAGCTTAGCGGGGGAGCAGTACTTC
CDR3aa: CASSLAGEQYF

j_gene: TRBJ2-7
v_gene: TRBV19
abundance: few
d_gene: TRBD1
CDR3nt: TGTGCCAGTAGGGGACTGGGACAGGGGTTGGGCGAGCAGTACTTC
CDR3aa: CASRGLGQGLGEQYF

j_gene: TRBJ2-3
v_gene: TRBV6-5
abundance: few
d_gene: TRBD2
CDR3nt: TGTGCCAGCAGTTCAACTAGCGGGGGGACGGGGTATTTT
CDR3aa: CASSSTSGGTGYF

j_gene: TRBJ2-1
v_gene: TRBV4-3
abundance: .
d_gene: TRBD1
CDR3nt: TGCGCCAGCAGCCAACGGGTGACAGGGGGCTTCGATGAGCAGTTCTTC
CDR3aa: CASSQRVTGGFDEQFF

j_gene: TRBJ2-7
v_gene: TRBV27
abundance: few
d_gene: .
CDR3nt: TGTGCCAGCAGTTTTGGCAGATCCCGAGGGGAGCAGTACTTC
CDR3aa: CASSFGRSRGEQYF